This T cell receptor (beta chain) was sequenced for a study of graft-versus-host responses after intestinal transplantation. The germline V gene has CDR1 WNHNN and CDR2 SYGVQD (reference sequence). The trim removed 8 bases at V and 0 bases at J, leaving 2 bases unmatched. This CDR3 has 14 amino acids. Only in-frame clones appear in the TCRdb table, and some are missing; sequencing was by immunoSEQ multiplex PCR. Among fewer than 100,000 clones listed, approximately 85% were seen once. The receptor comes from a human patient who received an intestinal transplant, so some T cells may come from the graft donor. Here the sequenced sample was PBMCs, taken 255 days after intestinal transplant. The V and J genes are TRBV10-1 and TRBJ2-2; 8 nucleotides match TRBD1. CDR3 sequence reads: CASGTGPNTGELFF. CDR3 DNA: TGCGCCAGCGGGACAGGCCCGAACACCGGGGAGCTGTTTTTT.